Reported below is one T cell receptor (beta chain). There is no known antigen for this receptor. Per-base quality was not reported, and no clone a single base away is much larger than it. Reading the label with the study, this specimen's time point is: about 28 days (+/-7) after the second vaccine dose. AZD1222 recipients whose second dose came at about 4 weeks and those whose second dose came at about 12 weeks were combined into one group, since spike-specific TCR depth and breadth did not differ between the two schedules. Samples from vaccinated people were obtained from the UK trials COV001 and COV002, which included a single-blind randomized controlled phase 2/3 trial of AZD1222 (ChAdOx1 nCoV-19) in healthy adults. Trial participant PBMC samples were collected at day 0 and day 28 after the second dose for TCRbeta chain sequencing. This entry comes from a study of T cell responses to AZD1222 COVID-19 vaccine (dated by TCRdb to the early 2020s). Regarding the complete study: A total of around 240 trial participants underwent TCR sequencing, of whom about 200 had received two doses of AZD1222 and around 25 had received two doses of the MenACWY control vaccine. Trial participants were enrolled by age into 18-55, 56-69 and 70-plus year subgroups, with roughly 160, 29 and 62 TCR-sequenced participants respectively. Results and caveats for the whole study, not just this receptor: Epitopes outside the regions mutated in the B.1.351 and B.1.1.7 variants were reportedly recognized by nearly half of the unique spike-specific TCRs. No day 14 peak-response samples were available, so repertoires were characterized only after the peak T cell response. The 56-69-year group was small, and its depth increase did not reach significance, likely because of low power. Participants were mostly white British, with more females than males. The authors suggested clonal diversity may have been underestimated. After two AZD1222 doses, both the breadth and the depth of spike-specific TCRs were significantly higher than at day 0 and than in MenACWY recipients. Conclusions about previously exposed vaccinees were limited because only a handful of AZD1222 recipients were SARS-CoV-2 seropositive at baseline. The vaccine-associated CD4 TCRs covered the entire spike protein, and the dominant responses fell in regions 160-218 and 743-854.

The CDR3 regions of human TCRbeta chains were analyzed by immunosequencing. The published analysis was carried out like this. Repertoire TCRs were matched against a reference library of SARS-CoV-2-specific TCRs generated with the MIRA antigen-specificity platform. Breadth was defined as the fraction of unique TCRs that were SARS-CoV-2-associated. Depth was defined as the fraction of total T cells that were SARS-CoV-2-associated. Using the MIRA data, each spike-specific TCR was assigned both to the spike region to which the TCR was reactive and to a CD4 or CD8 class. Log10-transformed breadth and depth values were compared by one-way ANOVA with Sidak's multiple comparisons tests. TCRdb obtained this table from immuneACCESS and retained in-frame rearrangements with V and J assigned. These tables miss some clones; where compared with another copy, unresolved V genes account for less than half of the shortfall, and the remainder is unexplained. The V and J calls and the clone size are those of that table, but D and trimming were determined from the DNA. The sample table records about 110,000 clones; about 94% of these occur just once. The ten largest clonotypes hold around 2.8% of the sample.

The CDR1 and CDR2 encoded by the germline V gene are MGHDK and SYGVNS. Inclusive of the bounding cysteine and phenylalanine, the CDR3 is 15 residues long. The sequence is cut down to CDR3 DNA, 45 bases in frame from base 1. A distance of 15 bases separates the germline ends of V and J, which lose 3 bases and 4 bases respectively. The source is an adult who received the AZD1222 COVID-19 vaccine. The source material was peripheral blood, sampled 28 days after the second AZD1222 dose. The chain is made from TRBV25-1 and TRBJ1-2; the D gene is possibly TRBD1, with 6 bases matching. The nucleotide sequence reads TGTGCCAGCAGTGACCTACGGGAGGGGGTCTATGGCTACACCTTC. Its protein product is CASSDLREGVYGYTF.